This TCR beta chain was sequenced during a study of blood T cell repertoires in COVID-19. Profiled with immunoSEQ multiplex PCR; TCRdb holds only in-frame clones, not every one. The data show about 220,000 clones, 84% seen once. Trimming removed 5 bases at V and 0 bases at J, with 16 bases between. The CDR3 has 16 residues. Per germline, CDR1 MDHEN and CDR2 SYDVKM. V usage is TRBV28 and J usage is TRBJ1-2; no clear D gene. Material: peripheral blood. The receptor's source is a man under 40 with active or convalescent COVID-19. The CDR3 protein is CASSPARATSNYGYTF. CDR3 DNA: TGTGCCAGCAGTCCCGCGCGGGCAACCTCTAACTATGGCTACACCTTC.